Presented here are 27 T cell receptor beta chains from one specimen sequenced in a study of shared clonotypes between healthy human individuals. The method was immunoSEQ multiplex PCR; TCRdb's version includes in-frame clones alone and lacks a portion of them. The repertoire has over 1.4 million clones, roughly 97% of them found once; the top ten carry over 1%. The source material was naive CD4+ T cells sorted from blood. Regarding subset: CD45RA+ positively selected. These receptors came from a man aged 30-40 years in good health.

The rearrangement joins TRBV10-2 to TRBJ1-1; the D gene is possibly TRBD1 (5 bases). Trimming cost V 4 bases and J 5 bases, with 17 bases left between them. Germline CDR1 reads WSHSY; CDR2 reads SAAADI. The CDR3 is 15 amino acids. CDR3 residues: CASSGPRDPRTEAFF. CDR3 bases: TGCGCCAGCAGTGGGCCCAGGGACCCCAGGACTGAAGCTTTCTTT.

The rearrangement uses TRBV10-1 and TRBJ2-2; TRBD2 matches 10 bases. Germline V gene sequence: CDR1 WNHNN, CDR2 SYGVQD (reference sequence). J gave up 4 bases and V 0 bases, and 8 bases lay outside the gene matches. This CDR3 has 18 residues. CDR3 in DNA: TGCGCCAGCAGTGAGTCTACGCTAGCGGGAGTTTCCACCGGGGAGCTGTTTTTT. As protein: CASSESTLAGVSTGELFF.

This clone has a single count. The rearrangement uses TRBV5-4 and TRBJ2-5, with 8 bases identical to TRBD1. This CDR3 has 14 amino acids. Per the germline V gene, CDR1 is SGHNT and CDR2 is YYREEE (reference sequence). V gave up 4 bases and J gave up 1 base; unmatched junction bases: 3. DNA of the CDR3: TGTGCCAGCAGCACACAGGGGGTCCAAGAGACCCAGTACTTC. This encodes CASSTQGVQETQYF. Complete variable domain (other parts from reference TRBV5-4 and TRBJ2-5): ETGVTQSPTHLIKTRGQQVTLRCSSQSGHNTVSWYQQALGQGPQFIFQYYREEENGRGNFPPRFSGLQFPNYSSELNVNALELDDSALYLCASSTQGVQETQYFGPGTRLLVL.

This rearrangement joins TRBV2 to TRBJ2-2; D unresolved. This CDR3 has 14 residues. Deletions cut 7 bases from V and 1 base from J, with 10 bases between. The germline V gene has CDR1 SNHLY and CDR2 FYNNEI. DNA of the CDR3: TGTGCCAGCACGTCTCTTGTGAACACCGGGGAGCTGTTTTTT. Protein sequence: CASTSLVNTGELFF.

The gene calls are TRBV5-6 and TRBJ2-1; maybe TRBD2 (6 bases). The CDR3 covers 14 residues. Trimming stripped 0 bases from V and 8 bases from J, with 12 bases between. From germline, CDR1 is SGHDT and CDR2 YYEEEE. In DNA, the CDR3 is TGTGCCAGCAGCTTGGGGGGACTCCTGGATGAGCAGTTCTTC. Amino acids: CASSLGGLLDEQFF.

The V call is TRBV6-1, the J call TRBJ2-7; no definite D call. Germline CDR1 and CDR2: MNHNS and SASEGT. V was pared by 2 bases and J by 0 bases, with 5 bases between. This CDR3 comprises 13 residues. CDR3 in amino acids: CASSENFSYEQYF. The CDR3 DNA is TGTGCCAGCAGTGAAAACTTCTCCTACGAGCAGTACTTC.

This clone has just a few counts. The V and J genes are TRBV15 and TRBJ1-2; possible D gene TRBD1, 6 bases. CDR3 length: 15 amino acids. The V and J ends lost 3 bases and 2 bases respectively, with 13 bases between them. The germline V gene encodes CDR1 LNHNV and CDR2 YYDKDF (reference sequence). The CDR3 sequence: CATSSDRTENYGYTF. The CDR3 DNA sequence: TGTGCCACCAGCAGTGATAGGACAGAGAACTATGGCTACACCTTC. The full variable domain, completed using reference TRBV15 and TRBJ1-2, is DAMVIQNPRYQVTQFGKPVTLSCSQTLNHNVMYWYQQKSSQAPKLLFHYYDKDFNNEADTPDNFQSRRPNTSFCFLDIRSPGLGDTAMYLCATSSDRTENYGYTFGSGTRLTVV.

The CDR3 DNA sequence: TGTGCCAGCAGCGCAGGACAGGGAGATTTGGCTTTCTTT. Translation gives CASSAGQGDLAFF. The chain couples TRBV7-2 to TRBJ1-1; 8 bases are a match to TRBD1. J lost 11 bases, V lost 5 bases, and 10 bases had no gene match. The CDR3 is made up of 13 amino acids. Germline V CDR1 and CDR2: SGHTA, FQGNSA.

The genes are TRBV11-2 and TRBJ2-7; 8 nucleotides align to TRBD2. After removal of 6 bases from V and 2 bases from J, the junction contained 9 bases not matched to a gene. There are 15 residues in the CDR3. Per germline, CDR1 SGHAT and CDR2 FQNNGV. CDR3 coding DNA: TGTGCCAGCAGGGCCCGTTTAGCGGGACCCTACGAGCAGTACTTC. It specifies CASRARLAGPYEQYF. The variable domain in full, with the rest retrieved from reference TRBV11-2 and TRBJ2-7, is EAGVAQSPRYKIIEKRQSVAFWCNPISGHATLYWYQQILGQGPKLLIQFQNNGVVDDSQLPKDRFSAERLKGVDSTLKIQPAKLEDSAVYLCASRARLAGPYEQYFGPGTRLTVT.

This chain connects TRBV27 to TRBJ2-3, with D tentatively TRBD1 or TRBD2 (5 bases each). CDR1 is MNHEY and CDR2 is SMNVEV in the germline V gene (reference sequence). The CDR3 is made up of 14 amino acids. With 2 bases removed from V and 2 bases from J, the gap between germline ends came to 8 bases. As DNA, the CDR3 is TGTGCCAGCAGTTTAAGGGGAGTCACAGATACGCAGTATTTT. It translates to CASSLRGVTDTQYF.

This chain uses TRBV7-2 with TRBJ2-7; D gene ambiguous. V was clipped by 5 bases and J by 2 bases, with 19 bases between them. CDR3 size: 16 residues. In germline, CDR1 is SGHTA, CDR2 FQGNSA. CDR3 bases: TGTGCCAGCAGCCCAGACTCAACTGGGCGCCCCTACGAGCAGTACTTC. Translating gives CASSPDSTGRPYEQYF.

CDR3: CSGRQAKETQYF. CDR3 nucleotide sequence: TGCAGCGGCCGACAGGCGAAAGAGACCCAGTACTTC. The chain uses TRBV29-1 and TRBJ2-5, with D possibly TRBD1 on 6 matching bases. The CDR3 covers 12 residues. Trimming cost V 7 bases and J 3 bases, with 12 bases left between them. Per germline, CDR1 SQVTM and CDR2 ANQGSEA.

The V call is TRBV5-6, the J call TRBJ1-2; D ambiguous. Germline CDR1 and CDR2: SGHDT and YYEEEE. Between the trimmed V and J ends, which lost 1 base and 1 base, there was a span of 2 bases. There are 12 residues in the CDR3. The CDR3 DNA is TGTGCCAGCAGCTTGTTTAACTATGGCTACACCTTC. As protein: CASSLFNYGYTF.

The chain carries TRBV9 and TRBJ2-1; D ambiguous. Between the trimmed V and J ends, which lost 1 base and 5 bases, there was a span of 13 bases. The CDR3 is 15 residues long. Germline V gene lookup returns CDR1 SGDLS and CDR2 YYNGEE. This CDR3 is CASSVPQPGHNEQFF. Here the CDR3 DNA reads TGTGCCAGCAGCGTACCCCAACCCGGCCACAATGAGCAGTTCTTC.

For this clone: This sample also contains other DNA sequences that code for the same CDR3. The chain links TRBV7-9 to TRBJ2-3; TRBD2 is a possible D gene (5 bases). The CDR3 spans 15 residues. Trimming removed 4 bases from V and 0 bases from J, with 11 bases in between. CDR1 is SEHNR and CDR2 is FQNEAQ in the germline V gene (reference sequence). CDR3 nucleotides: TGTGCCAGCAGCTCCCTGGGGAGAAGCACAGATACGCAGTATTTT. It codes for CASSSLGRSTDTQYF.

Regarding this clone: One junction end disagrees with the germline gene, perhaps due to a read error. The rearrangement joins TRBV5-4 to TRBJ2-2; 11 nucleotides match TRBD2. Germline-derived CDR1 and CDR2 are SGHNT and YYREEE (reference sequence). The CDR3 contains 16 residues. DNA of the CDR3: TGCGCCAGCAGCCCACTAGCGGGAGTGGGTAACGGGGAGCTGTTTTTT. This translates into CASSPLAGVGNGELFF.

This sequence joins TRBV27 and TRBJ1-5, with D maybe TRBD1 (5 bases). Trimming took off 10 bases at V and 5 bases at J, with 18 bases between the two ends. The CDR3 covers 14 residues. Germline V gene sequence: CDR1 MNHEY, CDR2 SMNVEV (reference sequence). The CDR3 is CAMCWGRRYQPQHF. The CDR3 DNA is TGTGCCATGTGCTGGGGACGGCGTTATCAGCCCCAGCATTTT.

The V call is TRBV19, the J call TRBJ2-5, with D unresolved. The V gene lost 4 bases and the J gene lost 1 base, with 10 bases spanning the gap. This CDR3 has 14 residues. Germline lookup yields CDR1 LNHDA and CDR2 SQIVND (reference sequence). The CDR3 DNA is TGTGCCAGTAGTAGTGCCTCGTCCCAAGAGACCCAGTACTTC. As protein: CASSSASSQETQYF.

The CDR3 loop is CASSAPGLAGEWGSYNEQFF. Written as DNA, the CDR3 is TGTGCCAGCAGCGCCCCAGGACTAGCGGGAGAGTGGGGCTCCTACAATGAGCAGTTCTTC. This chain uses TRBV9 with TRBJ2-1, with 13 bases matching TRBD2. The CDR3 is 20 residues long. V lost 3 bases to trimming and J lost 0 bases; unmatched junction nucleotides: 12. Germline V gene lookup returns CDR1 SGDLS and CDR2 YYNGEE.

This clone was seen only once. The chain couples TRBV9 to TRBJ2-5, with no clear D. Germline V CDR1 and CDR2: SGDLS, YYNGEE. The CDR3 covers 13 residues. V lost 1 base, J lost 5 bases, and 9 bases lay in between. CDR3 in amino acids: CASSVSRSETQYF. The CDR3 region has the DNA TGTGCCAGCAGCGTAAGCAGGAGCGAGACCCAGTACTTC.

V is TRBV5-1 and J is TRBJ2-7, with a tentative D call TRBD1 (5 bases). This CDR3 has 14 amino acids. The germline V gene encodes CDR1 SGHRS and CDR2 YFSETQ. Trimming took 2 bases from V and 4 from J, leaving 13 bases between them. CDR3 in amino acids: CASSLPDTIYEQYF. The CDR3 DNA sequence: TGCGCCAGCAGCTTACCGGACACTATATACGAGCAGTACTTC.

This sequence joins TRBV5-1 and TRBJ2-1; 14 bases are shared with TRBD2. The ends lost 5 bases at V and 4 bases at J; junction bases unmatched: 11. The CDR3 sequence is 18 residues long. CDR1 is SGHRS, CDR2 YFSETQ, per germline. The CDR3 spells CASRPGLAGVGGYNEQFF. CDR3 nucleotide sequence: TGCGCCAGCAGACCGGGACTAGCGGGAGTCGGGGGTTACAATGAGCAGTTCTTC.

V gene TRBV5-1 combines with J gene TRBJ1-5; D is uncertain. Germline lookup yields CDR1 SGHRS and CDR2 YFSETQ. V was cut by 1 base and J by 5 bases, with 10 bases left in between. The CDR3 is 14 amino acids. This CDR3 reads CASSLWAGDQPQHF. As DNA, the CDR3 is TGCGCCAGCAGCTTGTGGGCCGGTGATCAGCCCCAGCATTTT.

The V call is TRBV30, the J call TRBJ2-2; D is perhaps TRBD1 (5 bases). The germline V gene has CDR1 GTSNPN and CDR2 SVGIG (reference sequence). The CDR3 extends over 11 amino acids. V lost 8 bases, J lost 5 bases, and 9 bases lay in between. The CDR3 DNA follows: TGTGCCGAAGGGGCTACCGGGGAGCTGTTTTTT. Its protein is CAEGATGELFF.

The V and J genes are TRBV14 and TRBJ2-2; possible D gene TRBD1, 6 bases. CDR3 length: 15 residues. The germline gives CDR1 SGHDN, CDR2 FVKESK. V was cut by 2 bases and J by 3 bases, with 10 bases left in between. Written as DNA, the CDR3 is TGTGCCAGCAGCCAATGGGGGCCCGACACCGGGGAGCTGTTTTTT. It translates to CASSQWGPDTGELFF.

The rearrangement uses TRBV25-1 and TRBJ2-6; no reliable D call. V was cut by 4 bases and J by 0 bases, with 10 bases left in between. Germline V CDR1 and CDR2: MGHDK, SYGVNS. This CDR3 has 16 amino acids. The CDR3 DNA reads TGTGCCAGCAGTGGATCGTCAGCCTCTGGGGCCAACGTCCTGACTTTC. It encodes CASSGSSASGANVLTF.

A remark on this clone: At the DNA level, this CDR3 is encoded by other sequences in the same sample as well. The rearrangement uses TRBV14 and TRBJ2-5; D unclear. The CDR3 spans 11 residues. Germline CDR1 SGHDN, CDR2 FVKESK. V shed 4 bases and J shed 7 bases, with 7 bases lying between them. CDR3 protein: CASSPGRTQYF. The CDR3, as DNA: TGTGCCAGCAGCCCGGGTCGGACCCAGTACTTC.